The entry that follows covers one T cell receptor beta chain sequence. The sample is drawn from a study of blood T cell repertoires in COVID-19. Overall study: Samples representing acute and convalescent COVID-19 were sourced from the United States, Italy and Spain. T cells, B-cell-depleted T cells, or PBMCs supplied cDNA or gDNA.

As originally analysed: The assay estimated nucleated cells by amplifying reference gene primers. Measured with immunoSEQ multiplex PCR; TCRdb has only the in-frame clones, and not every one. V and J calls and clone size are those listed in that table; D and trimming were worked out from the DNA. The repertoire holds 200,000 to 250,000 clones, with approximately 84% as singletons. V lost 3 bases and J lost 0, with 9 bases in between. The V gene's germline CDR1 is LGHNA and CDR2 YNFKEQ. The CDR3 runs to 15 residues. The sample comprised peripheral blood. The TCR sequence derives from a man between 35 and 55 years old with acute or convalescent COVID-19. The chain couples TRBV4-2 to TRBJ1-3, with D unresolved. The CDR3 spells CASSQEAGSGNTIYF. CDR3 nucleotide sequence: TGTGCCAGCAGCCAGGAGGCGGGCTCTGGAAACACCATATATTTT.